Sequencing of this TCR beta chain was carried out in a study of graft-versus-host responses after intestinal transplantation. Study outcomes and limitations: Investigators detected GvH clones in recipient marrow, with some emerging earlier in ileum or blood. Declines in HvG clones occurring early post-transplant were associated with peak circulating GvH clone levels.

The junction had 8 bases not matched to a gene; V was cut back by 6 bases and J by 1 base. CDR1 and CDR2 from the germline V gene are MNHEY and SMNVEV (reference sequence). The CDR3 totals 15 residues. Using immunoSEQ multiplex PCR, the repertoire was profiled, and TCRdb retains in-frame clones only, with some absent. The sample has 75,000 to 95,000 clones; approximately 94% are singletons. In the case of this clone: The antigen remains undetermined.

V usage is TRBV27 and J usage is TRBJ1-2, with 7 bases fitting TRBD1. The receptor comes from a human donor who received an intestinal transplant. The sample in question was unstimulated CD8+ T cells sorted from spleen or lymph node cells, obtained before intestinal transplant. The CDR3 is CASSFFRDSNYGYTF. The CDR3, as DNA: TGTGCCAGCAGCTTTTTCCGGGACAGTAACTATGGCTACACCTTC.